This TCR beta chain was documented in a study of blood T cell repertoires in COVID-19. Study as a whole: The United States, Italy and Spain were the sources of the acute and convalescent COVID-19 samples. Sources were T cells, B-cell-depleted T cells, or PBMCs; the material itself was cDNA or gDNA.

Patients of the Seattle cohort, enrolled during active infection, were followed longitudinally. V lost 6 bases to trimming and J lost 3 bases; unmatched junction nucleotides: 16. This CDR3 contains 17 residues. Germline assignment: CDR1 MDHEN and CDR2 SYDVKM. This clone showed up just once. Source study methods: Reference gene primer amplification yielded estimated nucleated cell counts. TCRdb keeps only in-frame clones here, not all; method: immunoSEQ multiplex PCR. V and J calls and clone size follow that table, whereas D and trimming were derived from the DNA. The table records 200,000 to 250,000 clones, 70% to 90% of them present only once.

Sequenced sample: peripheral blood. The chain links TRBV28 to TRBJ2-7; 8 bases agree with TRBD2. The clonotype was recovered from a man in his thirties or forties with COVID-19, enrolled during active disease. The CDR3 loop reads CASSSTSALAGNYEQYF. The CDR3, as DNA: TGTGCCAGCAGCTCCACCTCGGCGTTAGCGGGGAACTACGAGCAGTACTTC.